Presented here are 14 T cell receptor beta chains from one specimen sequenced in a study of cytomegalovirus exposure and HLA in healthy donors (TCRdb year 2017). Library preparation was by the immunoSEQ multiplex PCR assay. For the multiplex PCR, a mixture combining 60 forward primers for TCR Vbeta segments and 13 reverse primers for TCR Jbeta segments was used. Drawn from immuneACCESS, this table holds only the in-frame rearrangements with V and J called that TCRdb kept. Clones are partly lost; checked studies trace under half to an unresolved V gene and leave the rest unexplained. The sample table shows more than 50,000 clones, and approximately 71% are seen once. 20% to 25% of the sample goes to the ten largest clones. Sequenced material: PBMCs. Receptor source: a man aged 50 or older in good health and CMV-seropositive.

V and J are TRBV27 and TRBJ1-5; possibly TRBD1 for D (6 bases). The germline V gene has CDR1 MNHEY and CDR2 SMNVEV (reference sequence). V lost 2 bases to trimming and J lost 6 bases, with 23 bases between them. The CDR3 runs to 18 residues. The CDR3 sequence: CASSLRPPKTGPSQPQHF. The CDR3 DNA follows: TGTGCCAGCAGTTTACGGCCCCCGAAGACAGGCCCCAGTCAGCCCCAGCATTTT.

This clone was picked up one time. The rearrangement links TRBV7-2 to TRBJ2-5, with 10 bases that match TRBD2. Near its end, the DNA agrees better with TRBJ2-7, so the J call may be wrong. Looked up from germline, CDR1 is SGHTA and CDR2 is FQGNSA. This CDR3 is built from 16 residues. The CDR3 nucleotides are TGTGCCAGCAGCTTGTCGATCGGACTAGCGGCCTACGAGCAGTACTTC. Its protein is CASSLSIGLAAYEQYF.

This clone was counted a few times. The chain employs TRBV19 and TRBJ1-5; 7 bases fit TRBD1. CDR3 length: 16 amino acids. The V gene's germline CDR1 is LNHDA and CDR2 SQIVND (reference sequence). The J segment lost 1 base and the V segment lost 3 bases, leaving 6 bases of the junction unmatched. The CDR3 region is CASSIKTGPSNQPQHF. CDR3 in DNA: TGTGCCAGTAGTATTAAGACAGGGCCGAGCAATCAGCCCCAGCATTTT. The variable domain in full, with the rest retrieved from reference TRBV19 and TRBJ1-5, is DGGITQSPKYLFRKEGQNVTLSCEQNLNHDAMYWYRQDPGQGLRLIYYSQIVNDFQKGDIAEGYSVSREKKESFPLTVTSAQKNPTAFYLCASSIKTGPSNQPQHFGDGTRLSIL.

The V call is TRBV7-6, the J call TRBJ2-4, with D tentatively TRBD1 (5 bases). Germline values: CDR1 SGHVS, CDR2 FNYEAQ. This CDR3 region has 12 residues. V was shortened by 5 bases and J by 15 bases, with 17 bases between the two germline ends. The CDR3 reads CASSPRPTARYF. The CDR3 nucleotides are TGTGCCAGCAGCCCCAGGCCGACAGCCCGGTACTTC.

The chain is built from TRBV28 and TRBJ2-7; 9 bases match TRBD1. The germline V gene has CDR1 MDHEN and CDR2 SYDVKM. CDR3 length equals 14 residues. J gave up 6 bases and V 2 bases, and 5 bases lay outside the gene matches. The CDR3 protein is CASSLPDRGTEQYF. The CDR3 DNA sequence: TGTGCCAGCAGTTTACCGGACAGGGGAACCGAGCAGTACTTC.

V and J are TRBV7-9 and TRBJ2-5; 7 nucleotides align to TRBD2. This CDR3 is built from 13 residues. V was pared by 2 bases and J by 7 bases, with 4 bases of the junction left unmatched. Germline loops: CDR1 SEHNR, CDR2 FQNEAQ (reference sequence). The CDR3 sequence: CASSLPSGRTQYF. The DNA of the CDR3 is TGTGCCAGCAGCTTACCTAGCGGACGGACCCAGTACTTC.

The rearrangement uses TRBV29-1 and TRBJ2-3, with no clear D. CDR1 and CDR2 from the germline V gene are SQVTM and ANQGSEA. With 5 bases removed from V and 0 bases from J, the gap between germline ends came to 6 bases. This CDR3 is built from 12 residues. The DNA for the CDR3 is TGCAGCGTTAAGAGGAGCACAGATACGCAGTATTTT. Translating gives CSVKRSTDTQYF.

The J gene is TRBJ2-7, the V gene TRBV27, with TRBD1 matching 10 bases. Germline V gives CDR1 MNHEY, CDR2 SMNVEV (reference sequence). The junction had 14 bases not matched to a gene; V was cut back by 5 bases and J by 7 bases. The CDR3 consists of 16 residues. The CDR3 DNA is TGTGCCAGCAGTCCGCGGCCGGGACAGGGGATCCGGGAGCAGTACTTC. Amino acid sequence: CASSPRPGQGIREQYF.

This chain links TRBV10-1 with TRBJ2-2; 12 bases are a match to TRBD2. The junction had 5 bases not matched to a gene; V was cut back by 6 bases and J by 6 bases. Germline assignment: CDR1 WNHNN and CDR2 SYGVQD (reference sequence). The CDR3 is 15 residues long. The CDR3 DNA is TGCGCCAGCAGGGCGACTAGCGGGGGAGCCGGGGAGCTGTTTTTT. This codes for CASRATSGGAGELFF.

This rearrangement joins TRBV7-9 to TRBJ2-3; 12 positions match TRBD2. The CDR3 runs to 15 residues. The junction had 2 bases not matched to a gene; V was cut back by 4 bases and J by 3 bases. CDR1 is SEHNR and CDR2 is FQNEAQ in the germline V gene (reference sequence). The CDR3 is CASSSTSGRTDTQYF. CDR3 in DNA: TGTGCCAGCAGCTCGACTAGCGGGAGAACAGATACGCAGTATTTT. Filled out from reference TRBV7-9 and TRBJ2-3, the complete variable domain reads DTGVSQNPRHKITKRGQNVTFRCDPISEHNRLYWYRQTLGQGPEFLTYFQNEAQLEKSRLLSDRFSAERPKGSFSTLEIQRTEQGDSAMYLCASSSTSGRTDTQYFGPGTRLTVL.

This chain connects TRBV2 to TRBJ1-2, with D perhaps matching TRBD1 (6 bases). Germline V lookup: CDR1 SNHLY, CDR2 FYNNEI. This CDR3 is built from 13 residues. Trimming took off 10 bases at V and 2 bases at J, with 14 bases between the two ends. CDR3 amino acids: CATYRARNYGYTF. CDR3 nucleotide sequence: TGTGCCACATACAGGGCGCGGAACTATGGCTACACCTTC.

With regard to this clone: Mismatch with germline at one junction end may stem from a read error. V is TRBV28 and J is TRBJ1-2; D gene unclear. CDR3 length: 12 residues. From germline, CDR1 is MDHEN and CDR2 SYDVKM. CDR3 sequence (DNA): TGTGCCTTATCGCGAGGGAACTATGGCTACCCCTTC. Translated, it gives CALSRGNYGYPF.

The DNA for the CDR3 is TGTGCCAGCAGTCACAGGGGGCGGTTGGGTACCGGGGAGCTGTTTTTT. This translates into CASSHRGRLGTGELFF. The gene calls are TRBV7-9 and TRBJ2-2, with 9 bases fitting TRBD1. This CDR3 contains 16 residues. V lost 6 bases and J lost 5; bases outside the gene matches: 10. Germline assignment: CDR1 SEHNR and CDR2 FQNEAQ (reference sequence).

The chain joins TRBV6-1 to TRBJ2-5, with 12 bases that match TRBD2. Germline assignment: CDR1 MNHNS and CDR2 SASEGT. The V gene end was trimmed by 2 bases and the J gene end by 5 bases; junction bases not matched to a gene: 6. The CDR3 length is 16 residues. The CDR3 loop reads CASSERRLAGVETQYF. In nucleotides, the CDR3 is TGTGCCAGCAGTGAAAGGCGACTAGCGGGGGTGGAGACCCAGTACTTC.